Below, 18 T cell receptor beta chains from the same sample are listed, as sequenced in a study of identifying expanded T cells in peripheral blood. Assay used: immunoSEQ multiplex PCR; TCRdb lists only in-frame clones, some missing. The sample includes 100,000 to 150,000 clones, approximately 80% of them seen just once. Specimen: blood. The receptor set was obtained from a person between 18 and 75 years old in good health.

The chain recombines TRBV7-9 with TRBJ1-3, with D hard to call. The CDR3 loop spans 16 amino acids. V was cut by 1 base and J by 0 bases, with 10 bases left in between. The germline V gene has CDR1 SEHNR and CDR2 FQNEAQ (reference sequence). DNA of the CDR3: TGTGCCAGCAGCTTAGGCGAAGTTAGCTCTGGAAACACCATATATTTT. Translating it yields CASSLGEVSSGNTIYF.

This sequence joins TRBV4-1 and TRBJ1-4; D gene uncertain. V was pared by 0 bases and J by 4 bases, with 24 bases between. The CDR3 spans 20 residues. CDR1 and CDR2 from the germline V gene are MGHRA and YSYEKL. For the CDR3, the DNA is TGCGCCAGCAGCCAAGATAGTGGGGAGGTTGATGCGCAGCTTAATGAAAAACTGTTTTTT. This gives the protein CASSQDSGEVDAQLNEKLFF.

V gene TRBV12-5 combines with J gene TRBJ2-5; D is undetermined. V gave up 7 bases and J gave up 4 bases, with 16 bases separating them. This CDR3 has 14 residues. CDR1 and CDR2 (germline): LGHNT, FRNRAP. CDR3 sequence (DNA): TGTGCTAGTGCACCGTTTTCAGGTGGAGAGACCCAGTACTTC. This gives the protein CASAPFSGGETQYF.

The chain uses TRBV7-2 and TRBJ2-5; possibly TRBD1 for D (6 bases). CDR1 is SGHTA and CDR2 is FQGNSA in the germline V gene. The CDR3 loop spans 14 amino acids. V was clipped by 0 bases and J by 9 bases, with 14 bases between them. CDR3: CASSLALRGTAQYF. In nucleotides, the CDR3 is TGTGCCAGCAGCTTAGCGCTCAGGGGAACGGCCCAGTACTTC.

The CDR3 coding sequence is TGTGCCAGCAGTGAAGGGACAGGCAATTCACCCCTCCACTTT. It translates to CASSEGTGNSPLHF. J is TRBJ1-6 and V is TRBV2, with 7 positions matching TRBD1. With 1 base clipped from V and 7 bases from J, the junction kept 1 base outside the gene matches. Germline V gene sequence: CDR1 SNHLY, CDR2 FYNNEI. This CDR3 contains 14 residues.

The chain joins TRBV28 to TRBJ2-7, with 7 positions matching TRBD1. CDR1 and CDR2 from the germline V gene are MDHEN and SYDVKM. Germline trimming cut 5 bases from V and 0 bases from J; bases unmatched to any gene: 7. The CDR3 covers 15 residues. The DNA of the CDR3 is TGTGCCAGCAGTCCCGGGACAGACTTCTCCTACGAGCAGTACTTC. Protein product: CASSPGTDFSYEQYF.

This clone was seen more than once but under ten times. V gene TRBV6-5 combines with J gene TRBJ2-7; no firm D call. The ends were cut back, 4 bases at V and 6 bases at J, with 16 bases in the middle. The CDR3 runs to 14 residues. The germline gives CDR1 MNHEY, CDR2 SVGAGI. The CDR3: CASSSSGPLSEQYF. The CDR3 DNA is TGTGCCAGCAGTTCCTCCGGGCCCCTGAGCGAGCAGTACTTC.

The genes are TRBV6-1 and TRBJ1-1; 8 bases map to TRBD1. Losses at the gene ends were 5 bases for V and 1 base for J; bases not matched to a gene: 6. There are 15 residues in the CDR3. Germline lookup yields CDR1 MNHNS and CDR2 SASEGT. The CDR3 region has the DNA TGTGCCAGCAGTACCTACGACAGGGGGAACACTGAAGCTTTCTTT. This gives the protein CASSTYDRGNTEAFF.

This clone was detected a few times. V is TRBV2 and J is TRBJ1-5, with D hard to call. V gave up 6 bases and J gave up 3 bases, with 9 bases separating them. This CDR3 contains 13 residues. Germline assignment: CDR1 SNHLY and CDR2 FYNNEI. CDR3 in DNA: TGTGCCAGCAGACCCGGACTCAATCAGCCCCAGCATTTT. It yields the protein CASRPGLNQPQHF.

The V and J genes are TRBV18 and TRBJ2-1, with 7 bases lining up with TRBD1. V was pared by 2 bases and J by 7 bases, with 5 bases of the junction left unmatched. The CDR3 contains 14 residues. Germline values: CDR1 KGHSH, CDR2 LQKENI. CDR3 DNA sequence: TGTGCCAGCTCACCAGGAGACAGGGTGAATGAGCAGTTCTTC. This sequence encodes CASSPGDRVNEQFF.

The CDR3 sequence is CASSLGQTYEQYF. In DNA, the CDR3 is TGTGCCAGCAGTTTAGGACAGACCTACGAGCAGTACTTC. The genes are TRBV27 and TRBJ2-7; D is possibly TRBD1 (6 bases). Deletions cut 2 bases from V and 2 bases from J, with 7 bases between. Looked up from germline, CDR1 is MNHEY and CDR2 is SMNVEV (reference sequence). CDR3 size: 13 residues.

CDR3 loop: CASSSETGTGETQYF. In DNA form, the CDR3 reads TGTGCCAGCAGCTCTGAGACAGGCACAGGGGAGACCCAGTACTTC. The rearrangement links TRBV11-2 to TRBJ2-5, with a tentative D call TRBD1 (6 bases). V lost 4 bases to trimming and J lost 5 bases, with 17 bases between them. Germline V gene data show CDR1 as SGHAT and CDR2 as FQNNGV. The CDR3 length is 15 residues.

This clone was recorded once. V and J are TRBV5-4 and TRBJ1-1; D is unresolved. From germline, CDR1 is SGHNT and CDR2 YYREEE (reference sequence). Trimming took off 0 bases at V and 7 bases at J, with 7 bases between the two ends. There are 12 residues in the CDR3. This CDR3 is CASSLGRLEAFF. CDR3 in DNA: TGTGCCAGCAGCTTGGGGCGACTTGAAGCTTTCTTT.

This sequence joins TRBV18 and TRBJ2-5, with D hard to call. Germline loops: CDR1 KGHSH, CDR2 LQKENI. This CDR3 has 11 amino acids. V gave up 6 bases and J gave up 1 base, with 3 bases separating them. CDR3: CASSLQETQYF. As DNA, the CDR3 is TGTGCCAGCTCGCTCCAAGAGACCCAGTACTTC.

The V gene is TRBV19, the J gene TRBJ1-2; possibly TRBD1 for D (6 bases). The CDR3 extends over 12 amino acids. Germline CDR1 is LNHDA and CDR2 is SQIVND (reference sequence). Trimming pared 3 bases from V and 10 bases from J, leaving 12 bases between. The CDR3 nucleotides are TGTGCCAGTAGTATCGAGGGGGAGGACTACACCTTC. Translating it yields CASSIEGEDYTF.

The chain has TRBV6-5 and TRBJ1-2; 10 bases match TRBD1. Germline CDR1 reads MNHEY; CDR2 reads SVGAGI. The CDR3 spans 12 residues. The V gene end was trimmed by 6 bases and the J gene end by 8 bases; junction bases not matched to a gene: 3. CDR3 in amino acids: CASRGQGSGYTF. The CDR3 coding sequence is TGTGCCAGCAGGGGACAGGGGAGCGGCTACACCTTC.

This chain connects TRBV11-2 to TRBJ2-5, with 8 bases that match TRBD1. V shed 5 bases and J 5 bases; nucleotides not matched to a gene: 7. Germline V gene data show CDR1 as SGHAT and CDR2 as FQNNGV. The CDR3 runs to 14 residues. CDR3 protein: CASSPGTGRETQYF. CDR3 DNA: TGTGCCAGCAGCCCCGGGACAGGACGGGAGACCCAGTACTTC.

The V gene is TRBV6-5, the J gene TRBJ1-5; D is unresolved. The V end was cut by 6 bases, the J end by 6 bases, with 9 bases between. Germline-derived CDR1 and CDR2 are MNHEY and SVGAGI. The CDR3 runs to 12 residues. CDR3 DNA sequence: TGTGCCAGCAGCCACGTGGGTCAGCCCCAGCATTTT. This codes for CASSHVGQPQHF.